Listed here are 11 T cell receptor beta chains from one sample, sequenced in a study of tumor and adjacent non-tumor tissue in lung cancer (dated by TCRdb to the late 2010s). RNA was isolated from bulk unsorted tissue, and RNA quality was assessed with a NanoDrop ND-1000 and an Agilent 2100. For the normal lung samples, distant non-tumor tissue was collected more than 3 cm away from the tumor edge. Library creation used multiplex PCR. Reads for this sample came from an Illumina HiSeq 2500. TCRbeta libraries were constructed through three rounds of nested PCR with primers (Table S4) according to protocols modified from ARM-PCR. TCRdb reanalyzed the raw reads on its own, using fastp at Q25 for trimming and MiXCR for clone calling, and kept in-frame beta chains. For every CDR3 protein sequence, its rows merge into one entry that carries the most common genes and DNA. For this sample there are more than 75,000 distinct CDR3 sequences; 75% to 90% appear just once. The ten top clones hold more than 30% of the sample.

Sequencing was performed on distant non-tumor lung tissue. These TCRs come from a man aged 55 to 70 with small cell lung cancer.

As to this clonotype: Its ends do not fully match the called genes, so a read error is possible. The chain links TRBV5-1 to TRBJ2-3; tentative D call: TRBD2 (6 bases). Germline lookup yields CDR1 SGHRS and CDR2 YFSETQ. The CDR3 has 15 amino acids. CDR3 region: CASTLEASVTDTQFF. CDR3 nucleotide sequence: TGCGCCAGCACCTTGGAAGCTAGCGTCACAGATACGCAGTTTTTT.

This clonotype was seen a few times. Relative to the germline gene, one junction end is altered; a read error may explain this. This chain uses TRBV6-5 with TRBJ2-1; 11 bases fit TRBD2. CDR1 and CDR2 (germline): MNHEY, SVGAGI. CDR3 size: 17 residues. The CDR3 here is CASSYSIRGLADNGQLF. The CDR3 DNA sequence: TGTGCCAGCAGTTACTCGATCAGGGGACTAGCGGACAATGGGCAGCTCTTC.

Note on this clonotype: At one end, the junction sequence differs from germline, possibly due to a read error. The chain is built from TRBV6-5 and TRBJ2-3, with TRBD2 identical over 10 bases. The CDR3 has 18 residues. Germline CDR1 reads MNHEY; CDR2 reads SVGAGI. CDR3 sequence reads: CASSSSGRASPSTDMQYF. The CDR3 DNA reads as TGTGCAAGCAGTTCAAGCGGGAGGGCTTCCCCTAGCACAGATATGCAGTATTTT.

Points on this clonotype: One end of the junction does not line up with germline, which may come from a read error. V gene TRBV5-1 combines with J gene TRBJ2-6; weak D call: TRBD2 (5 bases). The CDR3 runs to 18 residues. The V gene's germline CDR1 is SGHRS and CDR2 YFSETQ. The CDR3: CASSLESPVGFGVNVPTF. The CDR3 DNA is TGCGCCAGCAGCTTGGAAAGTCCGGTCGGGTTCGGGGTCAACGTCCCGACTTTC.

The gene calls are TRBV2 and TRBJ2-3, with 10 positions matching TRBD2. CDR3 length: 15 residues. In germline, CDR1 is SNHLY, CDR2 FYNNEI. V lost 3 bases and J lost 1; bases outside the gene matches: 1. As DNA, the CDR3 is TGTGCCAGCAGTGACGGGACTAGCGGCACAGATACGCAGTATTTT. Its protein is CASSDGTSGTDTQYF.

A single count supports this clonotype. A read error may explain this, as a much larger clone is one base away. The chain employs TRBV24-1 and TRBJ2-7; the match to TRBD2 covers 9 bases. Trimming removed 2 bases from V and 2 bases from J; junction bases left unmatched: 6. There are 16 residues in the CDR3. Germline CDR1 KGHDR, CDR2 SFDVKD. The CDR3 loop is CATSDSSSGRPYEQYF. In DNA form, the CDR3 reads TGTGCCACCAGTGATTCGAGTAGCGGGAGACCCTACGAGCAGTACTTC.

This clonotype was counted a few times. The rearrangement uses TRBV2 and TRBJ2-1; D gene uncertain. Germline lookup yields CDR1 SNHLY and CDR2 FYNNEI. Trimming removed 4 bases from V and 6 bases from J, with 13 bases in between. CDR3 size: 14 residues. Written as DNA, the CDR3 is TGTGCCAGCAGTGGGAGAGGCACGTTCAATGAGCAGTTCTTC. Residues: CASSGRGTFNEQFF. The entire variable domain, with the rest obtained from reference TRBV2 and TRBJ2-1, is as follows: EPEVTQTPSHQVTQMGQEVILRCVPISNHLYFYWYRQILGQKVEFLVSFYNNEISEKSEIFDDQFSVERPDGSNFTLKIRSTKLEDSAMYFCASSGRGTFNEQFFGPGTRLTVL.

The V and J genes are TRBV2 and TRBJ2-1, with D tentatively TRBD2 (6 bases). Germline V lookup: CDR1 SNHLY, CDR2 FYNNEI. The CDR3 totals 16 residues. Trimming took off 6 bases at V and 8 bases at J, with 23 bases between the two ends. The CDR3 bases are TGTGCCAGCAGACCAACGGCTAGCGCCTCTTCTTATGAGCAGTTCTTC. Translated: CASRPTASASSYEQFF.

Notes on this clonotype: One junction end disagrees with the germline gene, perhaps due to a read error. The chain combines TRBV29-1 with TRBJ2-7; tentatively, D is TRBD2 (5 bases). CDR1 is SQVTM and CDR2 is ANQGSEA in the germline V gene. The CDR3 has 12 residues. CDR3 loop: CSVEHDSYEQYF. In nucleotides, the CDR3 is TGTAGCGTTGAACATGACTCCTACGAGCAGTACTTC.

Comments on this clonotype: This CDR3 is missing its conserved last phenylalanine or tryptophan, likely due to a read error. This rearrangement joins TRBV4-1 to TRBJ2-1; 10 bases line up with TRBD2. Germline V gene sequence: CDR1 MGHRA, CDR2 YSYEKL. The CDR3 consists of 17 residues. The CDR3 DNA reads TGCACCAGCAGCCAGCCAGTAGCGGGGGGATCTTACAATGGGCAGTTCTCC. The encoded protein is CTSSQPVAGGSYNGQFS.

The genes are TRBV5-1 and TRBJ1-5; perhaps TRBD1 as D (5 bases). The J call may not be correct, given that the DNA end is closer to TRBJ2-3. This CDR3 is built from 14 residues. Germline loops: CDR1 SGHRS, CDR2 YFSETQ. The CDR3 DNA reads as TGCGCCAGCAGCGCCGACAGTCCCAATCAGCCCCAGTATTTT. Translation gives CASSADSPNQPQYF.